The clone carrying this TCR beta chain was seen ten or more times. The entry originates in a study of regulatory T cells in long-lasting Graves disease. Across the study: Patients with persistent Graves' disease had over 5 years of antithyroid drugs and persistent TSH receptor antibodies.

Time point here: persistent/refractory GD, antithyroid drugs over 5 years with positive TRAb. PBMC-extracted RNA yielded the TCR library. Through Arm-PCR of CDR3 regions and iRepertoire HTBI primers, TCR beta libraries were built. TCRdb re-derived calls from the multiplex PCR reads in MiXCR, one entry per CDR3 protein. The sample holds roughly 400,000 distinct CDR3 sequences, about 21% seen once. In germline, CDR1 is SNHLY, CDR2 FYNNEI. This CDR3 has 16 amino acids. Trimming at V came to 7 bases and at J to 3 bases, leaving 15 bases not matched to a gene. The sequence came from a female donor with Graves disease. The sequenced sample was peripheral blood mononuclear cells (PBMCs), obtained when the disease was refractory, from a patient treated with antithyroid drugs. V and J are TRBV2 and TRBJ2-7; the match to TRBD2 covers 7 bases. In DNA form, the CDR3 reads TGTGCCAGCACCCCTAGCGGAGGGCGGGTTCACTACGAGCAGTACTTC. Translated: CASTPSGGRVHYEQYF.